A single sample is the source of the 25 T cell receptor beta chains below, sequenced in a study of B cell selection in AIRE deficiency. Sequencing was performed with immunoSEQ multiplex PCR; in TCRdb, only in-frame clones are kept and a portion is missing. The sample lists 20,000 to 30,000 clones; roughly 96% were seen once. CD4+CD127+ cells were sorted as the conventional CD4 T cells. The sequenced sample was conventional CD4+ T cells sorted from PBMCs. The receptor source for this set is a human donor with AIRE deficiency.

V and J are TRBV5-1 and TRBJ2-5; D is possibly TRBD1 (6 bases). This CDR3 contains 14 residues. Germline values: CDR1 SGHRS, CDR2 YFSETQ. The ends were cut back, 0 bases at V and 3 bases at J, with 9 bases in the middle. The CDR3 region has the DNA TGCGCCAGCAGCTTGGGGACAGATAAAGAGACCCAGTACTTC. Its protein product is CASSLGTDKETQYF.

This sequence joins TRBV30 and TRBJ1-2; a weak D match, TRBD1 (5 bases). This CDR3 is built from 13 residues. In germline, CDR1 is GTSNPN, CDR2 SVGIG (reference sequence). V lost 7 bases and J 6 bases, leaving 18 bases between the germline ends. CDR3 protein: CAFRLGPKDGYTF. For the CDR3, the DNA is TGTGCCTTTCGATTGGGACCGAAGGATGGCTACACCTTC.

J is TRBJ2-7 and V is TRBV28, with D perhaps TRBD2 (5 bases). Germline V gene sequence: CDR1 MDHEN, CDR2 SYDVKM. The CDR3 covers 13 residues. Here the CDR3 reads CASTRTSPYEQYF. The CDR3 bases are TGTGCTTCTACGCGGACTTCGCCCTACGAGCAGTACTTC. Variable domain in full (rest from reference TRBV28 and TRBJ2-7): DVKVTQSSRYLVKRTGEKVFLECVQDMDHENMFWYRQDPGLGLRLIYFSYDVKMKEKGDIPEGYSVSREKKERFSLILESASTNQTSMYLCASTRTSPYEQYFGPGTRLTVT.

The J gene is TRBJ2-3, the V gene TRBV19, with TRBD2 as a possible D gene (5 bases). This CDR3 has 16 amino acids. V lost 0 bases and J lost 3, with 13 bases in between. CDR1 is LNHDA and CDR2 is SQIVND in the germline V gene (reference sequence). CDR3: CASSIEAEVPTDTQYF. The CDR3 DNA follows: TGTGCCAGTAGTATAGAAGCGGAGGTACCTACAGATACGCAGTATTTT.

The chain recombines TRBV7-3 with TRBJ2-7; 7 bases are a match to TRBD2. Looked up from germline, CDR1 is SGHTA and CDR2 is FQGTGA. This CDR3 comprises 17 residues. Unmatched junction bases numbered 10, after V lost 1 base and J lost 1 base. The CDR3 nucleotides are TGTGCCAGCAGCTTAAATCGCCCCAGGACTAGATCCTACGAGCAGTACTTC. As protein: CASSLNRPRTRSYEQYF.

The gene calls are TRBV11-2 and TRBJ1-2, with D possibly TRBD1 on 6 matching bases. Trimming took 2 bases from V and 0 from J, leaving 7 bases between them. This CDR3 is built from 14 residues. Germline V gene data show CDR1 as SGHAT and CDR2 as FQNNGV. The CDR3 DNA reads TGTGCCAGCAGCTTACGGACAGCTAACTATGGCTACACCTTC. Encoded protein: CASSLRTANYGYTF. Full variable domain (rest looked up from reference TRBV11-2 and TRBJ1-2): EAGVAQSPRYKIIEKRQSVAFWCNPISGHATLYWYQQILGQGPKLLIQFQNNGVVDDSQLPKDRFSAERLKGVDSTLKIQPAKLEDSAVYLCASSLRTANYGYTFGSGTRLTVV.

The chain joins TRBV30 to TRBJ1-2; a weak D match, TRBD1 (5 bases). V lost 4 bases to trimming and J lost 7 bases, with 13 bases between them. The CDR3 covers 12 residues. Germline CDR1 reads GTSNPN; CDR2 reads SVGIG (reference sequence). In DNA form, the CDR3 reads TGTGCCTGGATAGTGCAAGGGGCTGGCTACACCTTC. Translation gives CAWIVQGAGYTF. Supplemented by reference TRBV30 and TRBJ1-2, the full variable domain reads SQTIHQWPATLVQPVGSPLSLECTVEGTSNPNLYWYRQAAGRGLQLLFYSVGIGQISSEVPQNLSASRPQDRQFILSSKKLLLSDSGFYLCAWIVQGAGYTFGSGTRLTVV.

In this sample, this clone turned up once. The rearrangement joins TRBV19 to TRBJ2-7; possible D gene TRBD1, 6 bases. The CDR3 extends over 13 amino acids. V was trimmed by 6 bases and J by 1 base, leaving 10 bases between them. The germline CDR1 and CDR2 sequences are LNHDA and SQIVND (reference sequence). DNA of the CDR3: TGTGCCAGTAGCCGGGACAATTCCTACGAGCAGTACTTC. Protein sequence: CASSRDNSYEQYF.

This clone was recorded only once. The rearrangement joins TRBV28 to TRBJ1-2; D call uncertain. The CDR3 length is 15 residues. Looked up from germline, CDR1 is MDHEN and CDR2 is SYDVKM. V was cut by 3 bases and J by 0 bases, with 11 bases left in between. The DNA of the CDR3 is TGTGCCAGCAGTTTCAGCGACCGCGCTAACTATGGCTACACCTTC. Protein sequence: CASSFSDRANYGYTF.

This CDR3 reads CASRGNRMNTEAFF. The CDR3 coding sequence is TGTGCCAGCAGAGGTAACAGAATGAACACTGAAGCTTTCTTT. The chain carries TRBV6-5 and TRBJ1-1; D ambiguous. With 6 bases removed from V and 0 bases from J, the gap between germline ends came to 11 bases. The germline CDR1 and CDR2 sequences are MNHEY and SVGAGI. The CDR3 consists of 14 residues.

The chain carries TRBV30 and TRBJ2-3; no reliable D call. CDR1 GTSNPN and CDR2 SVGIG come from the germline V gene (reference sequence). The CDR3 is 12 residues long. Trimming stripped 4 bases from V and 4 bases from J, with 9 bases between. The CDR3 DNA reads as TGTGCCTGGAATGAGCGTCCAGATACGCAGTATTTT. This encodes CAWNERPDTQYF.

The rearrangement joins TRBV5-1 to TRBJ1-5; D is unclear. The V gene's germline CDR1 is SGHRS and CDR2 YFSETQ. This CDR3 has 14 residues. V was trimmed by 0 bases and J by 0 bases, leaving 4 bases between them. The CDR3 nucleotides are TGCGCCAGCAGCTTGGACGGTAGCAATCAGCCCCAGCATTTT. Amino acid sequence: CASSLDGSNQPQHF.

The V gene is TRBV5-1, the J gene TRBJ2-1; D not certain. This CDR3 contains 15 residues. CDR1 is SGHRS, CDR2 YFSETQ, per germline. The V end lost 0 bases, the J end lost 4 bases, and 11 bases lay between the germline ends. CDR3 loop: CASSLEGFPYNEQFF. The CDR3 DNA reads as TGCGCCAGCAGCTTGGAGGGTTTCCCGTACAATGAGCAGTTCTTC.

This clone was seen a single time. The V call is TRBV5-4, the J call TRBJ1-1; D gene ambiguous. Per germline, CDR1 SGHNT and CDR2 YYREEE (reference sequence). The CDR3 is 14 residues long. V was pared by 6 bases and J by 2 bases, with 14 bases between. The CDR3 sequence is CASTTRSVNTEAFF. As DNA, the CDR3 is TGTGCCAGCACCACCCGGTCCGTTAACACTGAAGCTTTCTTT.

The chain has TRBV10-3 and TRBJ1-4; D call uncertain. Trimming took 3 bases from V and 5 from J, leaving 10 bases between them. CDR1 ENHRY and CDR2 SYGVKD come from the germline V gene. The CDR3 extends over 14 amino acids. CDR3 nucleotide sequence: TGTGCCATCAGTGATCGGTCCAAAAATGAAAAACTGTTTTTT. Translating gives CAISDRSKNEKLFF.

Here the CDR3 DNA reads TGTGCCAGCAGCCCGGGACAAACCTTAAACAATGAGCAGTTCTTC. Its translation is CASSPGQTLNNEQFF. V and J are TRBV7-9 and TRBJ2-1; possibly TRBD1 for D (6 bases). Germline V lookup: CDR1 SEHNR, CDR2 FQNEAQ (reference sequence). CDR3 length: 15 amino acids. The V end was cut by 5 bases, the J end by 5 bases, with 16 bases between.

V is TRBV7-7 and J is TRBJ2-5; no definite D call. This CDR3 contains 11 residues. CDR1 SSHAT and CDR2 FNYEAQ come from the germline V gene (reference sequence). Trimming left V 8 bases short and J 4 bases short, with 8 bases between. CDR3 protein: CASGMGETQYF. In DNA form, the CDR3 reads TGTGCCAGCGGGATGGGAGAGACCCAGTACTTC.

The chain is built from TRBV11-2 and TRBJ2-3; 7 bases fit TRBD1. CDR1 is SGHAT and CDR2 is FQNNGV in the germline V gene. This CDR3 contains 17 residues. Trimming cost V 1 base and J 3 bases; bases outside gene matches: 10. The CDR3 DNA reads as TGTGCCAGCAGCTTAGCTCGTGTGCGCAGGGGGACAGATACGCAGTATTTT. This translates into CASSLARVRRGTDTQYF.

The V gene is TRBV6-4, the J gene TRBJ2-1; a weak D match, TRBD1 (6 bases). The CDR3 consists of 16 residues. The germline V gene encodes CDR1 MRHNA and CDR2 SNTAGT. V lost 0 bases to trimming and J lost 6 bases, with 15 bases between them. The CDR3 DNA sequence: TGTGCCAGCAGTGACTCTCAACAGGGCTTTGTCAATGAGCAGTTCTTC. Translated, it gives CASSDSQQGFVNEQFF.

CDR3 nucleotides: TGTGCCAGTCATTATCACCTTCGAGGGAGCGAGCAGTACTTC. Protein: CASHYHLRGSEQYF. The V call is TRBV9, the J call TRBJ2-7; TRBD2 might be the D (5 bases). Germline V lookup: CDR1 SGDLS, CDR2 YYNGEE. CDR3 length: 14 amino acids. V gave up 8 bases and J gave up 6 bases, with 21 bases separating them.

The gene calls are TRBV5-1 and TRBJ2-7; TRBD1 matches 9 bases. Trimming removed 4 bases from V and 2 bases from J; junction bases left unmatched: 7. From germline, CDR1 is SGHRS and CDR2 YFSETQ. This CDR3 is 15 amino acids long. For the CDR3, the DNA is TGCGCCAGCAGCCTATTCGGGACAGGGACCTACGAGCAGTACTTC. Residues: CASSLFGTGTYEQYF.

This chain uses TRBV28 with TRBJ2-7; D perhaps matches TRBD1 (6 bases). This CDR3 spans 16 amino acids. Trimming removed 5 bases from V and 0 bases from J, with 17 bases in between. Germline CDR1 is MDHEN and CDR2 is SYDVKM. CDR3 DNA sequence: TGTGCCAGCAGTCCCCCCGGGACACCGCACTCCTACGAGCAGTACTTC. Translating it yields CASSPPGTPHSYEQYF.

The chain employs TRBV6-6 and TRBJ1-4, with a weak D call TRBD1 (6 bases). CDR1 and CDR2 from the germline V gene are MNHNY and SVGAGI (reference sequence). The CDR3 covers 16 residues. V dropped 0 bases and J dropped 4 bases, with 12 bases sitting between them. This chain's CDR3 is CASSYSQGIGNEKLFF. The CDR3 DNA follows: TGTGCCAGCAGTTACTCCCAGGGGATAGGTAATGAAAAACTGTTTTTT.

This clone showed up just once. Written as DNA, the CDR3 is TGTGCCAGCCATGGACCGGTCAATCAGCCCCAGCATTTT. Its translation is CASHGPVNQPQHF. The chain joins TRBV28 to TRBJ1-5; no firm D call. CDR1 and CDR2 (germline): MDHEN, SYDVKM. Trimming cost V 8 bases and J 3 bases, with 11 bases left between them. This CDR3 has 13 residues.

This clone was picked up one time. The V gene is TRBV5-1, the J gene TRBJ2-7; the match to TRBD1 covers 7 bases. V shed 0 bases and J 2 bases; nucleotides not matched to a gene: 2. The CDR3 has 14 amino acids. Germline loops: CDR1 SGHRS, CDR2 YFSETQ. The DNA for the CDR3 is TGCGCCAGCAGCTTGGATGGACAGGCCTACGAGCAGTACTTC. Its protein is CASSLDGQAYEQYF.